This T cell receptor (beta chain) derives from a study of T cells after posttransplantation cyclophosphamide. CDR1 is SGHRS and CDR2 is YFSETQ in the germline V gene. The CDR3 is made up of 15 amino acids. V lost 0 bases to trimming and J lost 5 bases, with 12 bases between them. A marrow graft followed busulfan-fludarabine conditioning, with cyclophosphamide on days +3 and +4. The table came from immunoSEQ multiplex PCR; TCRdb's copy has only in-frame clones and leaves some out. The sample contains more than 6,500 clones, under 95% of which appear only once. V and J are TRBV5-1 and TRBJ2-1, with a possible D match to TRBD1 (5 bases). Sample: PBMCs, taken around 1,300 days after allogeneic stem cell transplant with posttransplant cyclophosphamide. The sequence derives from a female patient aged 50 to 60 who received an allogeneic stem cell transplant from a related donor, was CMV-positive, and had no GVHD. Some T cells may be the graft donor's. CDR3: CASSLEVGLNNEQFF. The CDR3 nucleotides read TGCGCCAGCAGCTTGGAGGTGGGGCTCAACAATGAGCAGTTCTTC.